The sequence of this T cell receptor (beta chain) was determined in a study of breast tumors, draining lymph nodes, adjacent tissues. Axillary draining lymph nodes of breast cancer patients supplied the node samples. At least ten counts were recorded for this clonotype. TCRdb itself ran the multiplex PCR reads through MiXCR, one entry per CDR3 protein. The sample records some 130,000 distinct CDR3 sequences, 21% being singletons. CDR3 length: 12 residues. J lost 8 bases, V lost 4 bases, and 3 bases had no gene match. Germline CDR1 reads MNHEY; CDR2 reads SMNVEV (reference sequence). The specimen was axillary lymph node tissue. The receptor's source is a female donor with breast cancer. Some clones in this sample may be carry-over from other donors' samples. The J gene is TRBJ2-7, the V gene TRBV27, with 9 bases fitting TRBD1. The CDR3, as DNA: TGTGCCAGCAGTTGGGGACAGGGCAAGCAGTACTTC. The encoded protein is CASSWGQGKQYF.